The clone carrying this TCR beta chain was observed a handful of times. Together with a sample-barcoded 5' primer, a J-beta primer mix was included in a second PCR lasting roughly 6 to 12 cycles. MiXCR, applied by TCRdb to the 5' RACE reads, yields one record per CDR3 protein. The sample includes under 2,000,000 distinct CDR3 sequences, 49% seen only once; the top ten take approximately 2.1%. V gave up 3 bases and J gave up 0 bases; unmatched junction bases: 5. This CDR3 has 18 residues. The germline gives CDR1 DFQATT, CDR2 SNEGSKA (reference sequence). The sample is drawn from a study of blood T cells in healthy people across ages.

This TCR came from a woman aged 40 to 50 in good health. Sequenced: blood. The chain uses TRBV20-1 and TRBJ2-6, with TRBD2 matching 13 bases. The CDR3 nucleotides read TGCAGTGCTAGCCCACTAGCGGGGGGGCCCTCTGGGGCCAACGTCCTGACTTTC. Encoded protein: CSASPLAGGPSGANVLTF.